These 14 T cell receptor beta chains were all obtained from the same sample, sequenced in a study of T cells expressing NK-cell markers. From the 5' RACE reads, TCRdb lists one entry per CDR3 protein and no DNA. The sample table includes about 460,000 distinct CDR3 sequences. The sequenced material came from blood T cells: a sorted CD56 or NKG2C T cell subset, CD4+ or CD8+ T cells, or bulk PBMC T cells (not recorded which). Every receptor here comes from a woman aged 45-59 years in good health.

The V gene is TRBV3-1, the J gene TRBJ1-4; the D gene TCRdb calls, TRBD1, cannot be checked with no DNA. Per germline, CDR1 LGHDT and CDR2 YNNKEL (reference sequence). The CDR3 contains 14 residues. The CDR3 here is CASSQGAGSRKLFF.

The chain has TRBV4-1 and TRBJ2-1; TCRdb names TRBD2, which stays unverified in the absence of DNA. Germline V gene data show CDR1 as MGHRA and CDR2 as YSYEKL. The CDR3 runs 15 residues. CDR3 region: CASSQAGLALHEQFF.

The CDR3 protein is CSASRGTGSRETQYF. The chain recombines TRBV20-1 with TRBJ2-5; without DNA, the TCRdb call of TRBD1 cannot be checked. The CDR3 consists of 15 residues. Germline CDR1 is DFQATT and CDR2 is SNEGSKA (reference sequence).

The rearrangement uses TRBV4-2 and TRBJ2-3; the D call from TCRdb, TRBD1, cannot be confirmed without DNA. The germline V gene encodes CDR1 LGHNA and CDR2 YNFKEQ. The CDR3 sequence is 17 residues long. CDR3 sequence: CASSQDRGAASTDTQYF.

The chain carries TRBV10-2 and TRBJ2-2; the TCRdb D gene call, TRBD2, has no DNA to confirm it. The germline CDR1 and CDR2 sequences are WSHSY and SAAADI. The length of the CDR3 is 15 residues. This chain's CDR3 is CASSGSGGGTGELFF.

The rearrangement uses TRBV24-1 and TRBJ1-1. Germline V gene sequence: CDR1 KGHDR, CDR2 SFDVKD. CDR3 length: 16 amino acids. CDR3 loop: CATSEGGTGRGTEAFF.

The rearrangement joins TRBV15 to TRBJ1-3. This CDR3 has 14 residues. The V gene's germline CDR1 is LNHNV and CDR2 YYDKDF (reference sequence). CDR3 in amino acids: CATSSRSIGNTIYF.

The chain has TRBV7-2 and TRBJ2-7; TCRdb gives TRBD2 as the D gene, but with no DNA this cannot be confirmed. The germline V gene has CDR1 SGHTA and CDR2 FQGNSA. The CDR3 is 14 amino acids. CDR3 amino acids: CASSPSGPGGEQYF.

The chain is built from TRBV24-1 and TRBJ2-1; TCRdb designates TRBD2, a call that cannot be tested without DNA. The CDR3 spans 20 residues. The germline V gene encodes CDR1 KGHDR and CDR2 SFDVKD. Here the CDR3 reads CATSTLRDSLSPMSYNEQFF.

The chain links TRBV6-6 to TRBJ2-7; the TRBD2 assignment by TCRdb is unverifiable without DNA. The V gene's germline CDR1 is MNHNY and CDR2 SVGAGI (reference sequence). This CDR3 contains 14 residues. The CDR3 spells CASIQSGSFYEQYF.

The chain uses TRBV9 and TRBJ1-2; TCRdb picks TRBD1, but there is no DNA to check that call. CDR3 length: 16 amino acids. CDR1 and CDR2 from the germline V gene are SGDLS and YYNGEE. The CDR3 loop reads CASSALQGATFYGYTF.

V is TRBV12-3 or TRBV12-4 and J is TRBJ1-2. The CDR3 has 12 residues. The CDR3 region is CASRDGAGGYTF.

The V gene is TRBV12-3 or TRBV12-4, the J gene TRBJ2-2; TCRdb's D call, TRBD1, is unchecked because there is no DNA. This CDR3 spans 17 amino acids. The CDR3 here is CASSSKGGTGGFWELFF.

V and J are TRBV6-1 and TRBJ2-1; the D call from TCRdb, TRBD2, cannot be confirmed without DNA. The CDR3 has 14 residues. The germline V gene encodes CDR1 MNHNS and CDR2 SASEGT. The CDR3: CASSPSGTFNEQFF.